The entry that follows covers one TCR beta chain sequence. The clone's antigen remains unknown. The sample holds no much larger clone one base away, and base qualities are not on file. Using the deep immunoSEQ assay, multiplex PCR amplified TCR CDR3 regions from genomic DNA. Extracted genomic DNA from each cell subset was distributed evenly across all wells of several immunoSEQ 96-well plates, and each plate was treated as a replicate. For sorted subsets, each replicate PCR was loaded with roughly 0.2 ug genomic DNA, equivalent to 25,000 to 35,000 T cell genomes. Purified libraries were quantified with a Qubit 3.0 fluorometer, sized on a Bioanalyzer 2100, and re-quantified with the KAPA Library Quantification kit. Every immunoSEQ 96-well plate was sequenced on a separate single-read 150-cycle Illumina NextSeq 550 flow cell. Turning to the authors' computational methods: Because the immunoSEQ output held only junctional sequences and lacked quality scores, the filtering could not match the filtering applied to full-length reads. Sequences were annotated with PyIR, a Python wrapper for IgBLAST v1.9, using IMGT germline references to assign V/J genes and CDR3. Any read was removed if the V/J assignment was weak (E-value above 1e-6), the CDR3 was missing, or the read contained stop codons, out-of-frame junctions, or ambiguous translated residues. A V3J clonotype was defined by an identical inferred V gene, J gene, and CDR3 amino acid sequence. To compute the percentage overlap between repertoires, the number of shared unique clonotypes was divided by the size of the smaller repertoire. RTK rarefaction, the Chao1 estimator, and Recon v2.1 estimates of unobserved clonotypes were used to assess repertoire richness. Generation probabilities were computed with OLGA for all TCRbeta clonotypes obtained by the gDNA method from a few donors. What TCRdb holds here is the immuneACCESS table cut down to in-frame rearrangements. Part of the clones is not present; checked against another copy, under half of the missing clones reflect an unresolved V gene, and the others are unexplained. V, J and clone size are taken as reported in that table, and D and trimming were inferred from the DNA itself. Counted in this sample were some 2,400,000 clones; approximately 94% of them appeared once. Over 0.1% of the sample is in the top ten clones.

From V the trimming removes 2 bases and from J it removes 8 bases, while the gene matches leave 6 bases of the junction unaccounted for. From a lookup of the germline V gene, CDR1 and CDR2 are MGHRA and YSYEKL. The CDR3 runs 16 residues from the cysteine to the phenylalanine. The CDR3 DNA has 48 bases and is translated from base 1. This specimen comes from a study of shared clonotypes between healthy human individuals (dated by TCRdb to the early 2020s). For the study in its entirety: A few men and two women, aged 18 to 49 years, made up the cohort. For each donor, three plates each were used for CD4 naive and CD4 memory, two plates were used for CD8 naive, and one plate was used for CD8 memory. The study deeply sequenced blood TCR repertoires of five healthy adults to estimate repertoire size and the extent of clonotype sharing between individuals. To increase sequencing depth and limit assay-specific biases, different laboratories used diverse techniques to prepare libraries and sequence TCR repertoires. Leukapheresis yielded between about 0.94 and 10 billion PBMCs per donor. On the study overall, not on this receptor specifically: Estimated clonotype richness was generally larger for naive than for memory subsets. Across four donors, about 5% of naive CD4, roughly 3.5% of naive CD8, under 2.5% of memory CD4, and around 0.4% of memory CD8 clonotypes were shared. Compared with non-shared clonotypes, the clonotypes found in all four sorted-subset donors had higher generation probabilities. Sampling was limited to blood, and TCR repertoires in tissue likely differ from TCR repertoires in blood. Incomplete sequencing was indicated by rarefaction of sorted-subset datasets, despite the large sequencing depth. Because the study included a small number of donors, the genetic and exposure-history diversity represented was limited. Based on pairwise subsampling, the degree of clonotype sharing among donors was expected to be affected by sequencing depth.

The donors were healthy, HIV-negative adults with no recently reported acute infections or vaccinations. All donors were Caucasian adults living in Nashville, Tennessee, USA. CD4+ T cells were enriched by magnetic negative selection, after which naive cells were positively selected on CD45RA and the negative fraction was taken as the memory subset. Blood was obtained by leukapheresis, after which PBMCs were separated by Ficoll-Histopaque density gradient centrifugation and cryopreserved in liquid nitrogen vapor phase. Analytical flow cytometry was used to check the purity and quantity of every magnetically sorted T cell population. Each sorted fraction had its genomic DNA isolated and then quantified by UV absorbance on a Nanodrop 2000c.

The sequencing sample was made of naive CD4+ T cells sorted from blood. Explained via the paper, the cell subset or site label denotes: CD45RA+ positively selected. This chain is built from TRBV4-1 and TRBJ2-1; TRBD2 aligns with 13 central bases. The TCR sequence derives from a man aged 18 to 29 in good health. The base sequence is TGCGCCAGCAGCCAATTACTAGCGGGAGGGCCCCATGAGCAGTTCTTC. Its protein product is CASSQLLAGGPHEQFF.